This T cell receptor (beta chain) came from a study of T cells in Graves' hyperthyroidism and ophthalmopathy. Amplification targeted TCR beta CDR3 regions from RNA transcripts. TCR CDR3 regions were first amplified by RT-PCR with HTBI primers. Each CDR3 protein is one row after TCRdb ran MiXCR on the multiplex PCR reads. The sample has 500,000 to 600,000 distinct CDR3 sequences, just under 20% seen once. Exclusion criteria comprised uncontrolled infection, other autoimmune disease, pregnancy or lactation. J lost 1 base, V lost 4 bases, and 2 bases had no gene match. From germline, CDR1 is SQVTM and CDR2 ANQGSEA. The CDR3 has 13 amino acids.

The clonotype comes from a man in his forties or fifties with Graves' ophthalmopathy. Material for sequencing was blood. The chain uses TRBV29-1 and TRBJ2-7, with 9 positions matching TRBD1. The CDR3 coding sequence is TGCAGCGTTGGGACAGGGGCGTCCTACGAGCAGTACTTC. Protein: CSVGTGASYEQYF.